This is a list of T cell receptor beta chains from one sample in a study of blood T cell repertoires in COVID-19. Sequenced by immunoSEQ multiplex PCR; TCRdb stores in-frame clones only, minus some. The profile shows under 65,000 clones, 91% of them singletons. Sequencing was done on a sample of peripheral blood. The receptor source for this set is a human donor in a cohort sampled during active COVID-19. CDR3s include the opening cysteine and the closing phenylalanine or tryptophan. D genes are given only for firm matches. Only some rows state a clone size, as once, few, many or a class for expanded clones.

clone_size | d_call | j_call | v_call | cdr3_nt | cdr3_aa
NA | TRBD1 | TRBJ1-3 | TRBV14 | TGTGCCAGCAGCCAAGACCTAGGACAGGTCTCTGGAAACACCATATATTTT | CASSQDLGQVSGNTIYF
NA | NA | TRBJ2-7 | TRBV11-3 | TGTGCCAGCAGCTTAGGCGGGACGACCTACGAGCAGTACTTC | CASSLGGTTYEQYF
NA | TRBD1 | TRBJ1-1 | TRBV5-1 | TGCGCCAGCAGCTCGGGACAGAGTAACACTGAAGCTTTCTTT | CASSSGQSNTEAFF
NA | NA | TRBJ1-2 | TRBV6-2/TRBV6-3 | TGTGCCAGCAGTCGCCCCAGGGTCCGCATCTATGGCTACACCTTC | CASSRPRVRIYGYTF
NA | NA | TRBJ1-1 | TRBV6-1 | TGTGCCAGCAGTGAACATCGGGGAATGAACACTGAAGCTTTCTTT | CASSEHRGMNTEAFF
NA | NA | TRBJ1-3 | TRBV9 | TGTGCCAGCAGCGCGTCCGAACGGGGGGACTCTGGAAACACCATATATTTT | CASSASERGDSGNTIYF
NA | TRBD1 | TRBJ2-5 | TRBV28 | TGTGCCACACTGACCTCGACAGGGGCCGAAGAGACCCAGTACTTC | CATLTSTGAEETQYF
NA | NA | TRBJ1-5 | TRBV7-2 | TGTGCCAGCAGCTGGGCAGGTGGTAATCAGCCCCAGCATTTT | CASSWAGGNQPQHF
NA | TRBD2 | TRBJ2-5 | TRBV28 | TGTGCCAGCAGCTCCATAGCGGGGGGAGACCAAGAGACCCAGTACTTC | CASSSIAGGDQETQYF
NA | NA | TRBJ2-1 | TRBV7-8 | TGTGCCAGCAGCCCACTAGATTCCTACAATGAGCAGTTCTTC | CASSPLDSYNEQFF
NA | TRBD1 | TRBJ2-5 | TRBV19 | TGTGCCAGTAGTCATGACAGGGAAGGGACCCAGTACTTC | CASSHDREGTQYF
NA | TRBD1 | TRBJ1-2 | TRBV28 | TGTGCCAGCAGTTTACCCCGGGACAGGGGTATAGGCTACACCTTC | CASSLPRDRGIGYTF
NA | TRBD2 | TRBJ2-7 | TRBV7-9 | TGTGCCAGCGGAAGCGGGAGTTGGGGAACCTACGAGCAGTACTTC | CASGSGSWGTYEQYF
NA | NA | TRBJ1-1 | TRBV29-1 | TGCAGCGTTGACGACAGGTTGAACACTGAAGCTTTCTTT | CSVDDRLNTEAFF
NA | TRBD2 | TRBJ2-7 | TRBV28 | TGTGCCAGCAGTCCATGGCGGGAGACGAGCTCCTACGAGCAGTACTTC | CASSPWRETSSYEQYF
NA | TRBD1 | TRBJ1-2 | TRBV7-9 | TGTGCCAGCAGCCTCGCCGGGACAGGGGGATTTCGCTATGGCTACACCTTC | CASSLAGTGGFRYGYTF
NA | NA | TRBJ2-4 | TRBV28 | TGTGCCAGCAGCACCATTGCGGGGGCCAAAAACATTCAGTACTTC | CASSTIAGAKNIQYF
NA | NA | TRBJ2-6 | TRBV13 | TGTGCCAGCAGCTTGCAACAGCGGAATAGGGCCAACGTCCTGACTTTC | CASSLQQRNRANVLTF
NA | NA | TRBJ2-7 | TRBV18 | TGTGCCAGCTCCCTCCTTAGTCGGGAGCAGTACTTC | CASSLLSREQYF
NA | TRBD1 | TRBJ2-5 | TRBV5-1 | TGCGCCAGCAGCTTGGAGCTGGGACAGGGGGCGCGGGAGGCCGGGACCCAGTACTTC | CASSLELGQGAREAGTQYF
NA | NA | TRBJ2-5 | TRBV9 | TGTGCCAGCAGCGTAGGCCCTCCATGGAGCGGAAAAGAGACCCAGTACTTC | CASSVGPPWSGKETQYF
NA | TRBD1 | TRBJ1-5 | TRBV6-5 | TGTGCCTGCAACAGGGGGCGCAGTCAGCCCCAGCATTTT | CACNRGRSQPQHF
NA | NA | TRBJ1-2 | TRBV5-6 | TGTGCCAGCAGCGAACATTACTATGGCTACACCTTC | CASSEHYYGYTF
NA | TRBD2 | TRBJ2-3 | TRBV7-9 | TGTGCCAGCAGCTTAGGTTCGGTCAGCGGCGGGGGAGATACGCAGTATTTT | CASSLGSVSGGGDTQYF
NA | NA | TRBJ2-4 | TRBV7-2 | TGTGCCAGCAGCTTCTCACAGGTTCAGTACTTC | CASSFSQVQYF
NA | TRBD1 | TRBJ2-1 | TRBV13 | TGTGCCAGCAGCTTAGAGGGCGAGACAGGGGGAATTTATGAGCAGTTCTTC | CASSLEGETGGIYEQFF
NA | TRBD1 | TRBJ2-2 | TRBV10-3 | TGTGCCATCGGGGAGGATGGGACAGGGAAGCGGGATTTCACCGGGGAGCTGTTTTTT | CAIGEDGTGKRDFTGELFF
once | TRBD2 | TRBJ2-5 | TRBV2 | TGTGCCAGCAGTCCCCCGGGACTAGCGGGGGGAGAGACCCAGTACTTC | CASSPPGLAGGETQYF
NA | NA | TRBJ1-1 | TRBV13 | TGTGCCAGCAGCGATACGAATTCCGGGACACCGAACACTGAAGCTTTCTTT | CASSDTNSGTPNTEAFF
NA | TRBD1 | TRBJ1-1 | TRBV4-3 | TGCGCCAGCAGCCAAGAAGGGACAGGGGGGACTGAAGCTTTCTTT | CASSQEGTGGTEAFF
NA | TRBD2 | TRBJ2-3 | TRBV4-1 | TGCGCCAGCAGCCAGCAGACTAGCGGAGGCACAGATACGCAGTATTTT | CASSQQTSGGTDTQYF
NA | NA | TRBJ1-3 | TRBV7-2 | TGTGCCACCCAACAGAGCCTCTCTGGAAACACCATATATTTT | CATQQSLSGNTIYF
NA | NA | TRBJ2-3 | TRBV10-3 | TGTGCCATCAGTGGACTAGAGCGGGGCACAGATACGCAGTATTTT | CAISGLERGTDTQYF
NA | NA | TRBJ2-7 | TRBV28 | TGTGCCACCTCAGTTTGGGGGACAACCTACGAGCAGTACTTC | CATSVWGTTYEQYF
NA | TRBD1 | TRBJ2-2 | TRBV20-1 | TGCAGTGCTAGTCCAGGGGGATGGGCCGGGGAGCTGTTTTTT | CSASPGGWAGELFF
NA | TRBD2 | TRBJ2-3 | TRBV5-1 | TGCGCCAGCAGTCGGACTAGCGGGGGAGTGACCCACACAGATACGCAGTATTTT | CASSRTSGGVTHTDTQYF
once | TRBD2 | TRBJ2-3 | TRBV4-1 | TGCGCCAGCAGCCCCTACGCCCTAGCGGGAACTCGAGATACGCAGTATTTT | CASSPYALAGTRDTQYF
NA | NA | TRBJ1-5 | TRBV6-2/TRBV6-3 | TGTGCCAGCAGCCCCCTGGGGGCCCGATATCAGCCCCAGCATTTT | CASSPLGARYQPQHF
NA | NA | TRBJ2-6 | TRBV5-8 | TGTGCCAGCAGAAAGACAAGGGGCGGTGGGGCCAACGTCCTGACTTTC | CASRKTRGGGANVLTF
NA | TRBD2 | TRBJ2-1 | TRBV5-4 | TGTGCCAGCAGCTTGTCGGCTAGCGGGAGGGGAGATGAGCAGTTCTTC | CASSLSASGRGDEQFF
NA | NA | TRBJ2-7 | TRBV14 | TGTGCCAGCAGCCAAGACTGGGCAGGCGAGCAGTACTTC | CASSQDWAGEQYF
NA | NA | TRBJ2-2 | TRBV6-6 | TGTGCCATTCTTAACACCGGGGAGCTGTTTTTT | CAILNTGELFF
NA | NA | TRBJ2-7 | TRBV3-1/TRBV3-2 | TGTGCCAGTTCTCAGGTACTTAGCTACGAGCAGTACTTC | CASSQVLSYEQYF
NA | NA | TRBJ1-5 | TRBV7-2 | TGTGCCAGCAGCTTAGACTGGCAGGGCCATAGCAATCAGCCCCAGCATTTT | CASSLDWQGHSNQPQHF
NA | NA | TRBJ2-5 | TRBV5-1 | TGCGCCAGCAGCTTGGCGGGACTCATCCAAGAGACCCAGTACTTC | CASSLAGLIQETQYF
NA | TRBD2 | TRBJ2-7 | TRBV10-3 | TGTGCCATCAGTGGCGGGCCAGCTAGCGGCTACGAGCAGTACTTC | CAISGGPASGYEQYF
few | NA | TRBJ1-1 | TRBV6-6 | TGTGCCAGCAGTTCGTTCCAGGGAAACACTGAAGCTTTCTTT | CASSSFQGNTEAFF
NA | NA | TRBJ1-2 | TRBV30 | TGTGCCTGGAGGGGGGGGAGGGGATTGCAACGGTACCATGGCTACACCTTC | CAWRGGRGLQRYHGYTF
NA | TRBD1 | TRBJ2-7 | TRBV7-2 | TGTGCCAGCAGCCCGGGACAGACCTACTACGAGCAGTACTTC | CASSPGQTYYEQYF
NA | TRBD2 | TRBJ2-6 | TRBV9 | TGTGCCAGCAGCGTGTATAGCGGGAACGTCCTGACTTTC | CASSVYSGNVLTF
once | TRBD1 | TRBJ1-6 | TRBV6-5 | TGTGCCAGCGGGGGGGACAGGGGTCGCGCTTCACCCCTCCACTTT | CASGGDRGRASPLHF
NA | TRBD1 | TRBJ1-1 | TRBV20-1 | TGCAGTGCTAGTTGGGACAGGGGATGGGAAACTGAAGCTTTCTTT | CSASWDRGWETEAFF
NA | NA | TRBJ2-7 | TRBV11-2 | TGTGCCAGCAGCTTAGGACACCTAACCTACGAGCAGTACTTC | CASSLGHLTYEQYF
once | NA | TRBJ1-1 | TRBV10-1 | TGCGCCAGCAGTGATCGGTACACTGAAGCTTTCTTT | CASSDRYTEAFF
once | NA | TRBJ2-5 | TRBV7-3 | TGTGCCAGCAGCTTAATAGACCAAGAGACCCAGTACTTC | CASSLIDQETQYF
NA | TRBD1 | TRBJ2-1 | TRBV6-5 | TGTGCCAGCAGTCCTTGGACAGGGTACAATGAGCAGTTCTTC | CASSPWTGYNEQFF